This entry concerns a single T cell receptor (beta chain). Its binding antigen is unknown. No much larger clonotype is one base removed from it; base qualities were not supplied. The CDR3 goes from the cysteine to the phenylalanine over 13 residues. Left in the record is the CDR3 DNA by itself, 39 bases read in frame from the first base. The germline V gene encodes CDR1 MNHEY and CDR2 SMNVEV (reference sequence). V and J are truncated by 5 bases and 6 bases respectively, leaving an intervening sequence of 11 bases. These data belong to a study of T cell responses to AZD1222 COVID-19 vaccine (dated by TCRdb to the early 2020s). General notes on the study: TCR sequencing covered some 250 trial participants: 200 to 220 given two doses of AZD1222 and 26 given two doses of MenACWY control vaccine. Trial participants were enrolled into age subgroups of 18-55, 56-69 and 70-plus years, which contained roughly 150, 30 and 60 TCR-sequenced participants, respectively. Paper-wide results and their limitations: Reportedly, almost half of the unique spike-specific TCRs recognized epitopes lying outside the regions that are mutated in the B.1.351 and B.1.1.7 variants. Vaccine-associated CD4 TCRs spanned the whole spike protein, with dominant responses in regions 160-218 and 743-854. After two AZD1222 doses, spike-specific TCR breadth and depth were significantly higher than at day 0 and than in MenACWY recipients. Because no samples from the day 14 peak response were available, repertoires could be characterized only after the peak T cell response. Conclusions about previously exposed vaccinees are limited, since just 5 or 6 AZD1222 recipients were seropositive for SARS-CoV-2 at baseline. Participants were mostly white British and included more females than males, and it was suggested by the authors that clonal diversity may have been underestimated. In the small 56-69-year group, the increase in depth fell short of significance, most likely because of low power.

The CDR3 regions of human TCRbeta chains were analyzed by immunosequencing. The paper's data handling went like this. Repertoire TCRs were checked for matches against a reference library of SARS-CoV-2-specific TCRs that had been generated using the MIRA antigen-specificity platform. Breadth was defined as the fraction of unique TCRs that were SARS-CoV-2-associated. Depth was defined as the fraction of total T cells that were SARS-CoV-2-associated. Using the MIRA data, every spike-specific TCR was mapped to the spike region that the TCR reacted to and assigned to either a CD4 or a CD8 class. Log10-transformed breadth and depth values were compared by one-way ANOVA with Sidak's multiple comparisons tests. TCRdb carries this immuneACCESS record with in-frame sequences only. Its versions omit some clonotypes, under half of them owing to an unresolved V gene in the studies checked, with the rest unexplained. D and trimming come from the DNA, and the V and J calls and clone size come from that table. The sample records about 70,000 clones, approximately 86% of which are singletons. The top ten clones comprise around 5.1% of the sample.

The time point tag for this specimen amounts to: baseline before first vaccination. The treatment or condition label here, explained by the study, means: meningococcal conjugate vaccine given as trial control. Samples from vaccinated people were obtained from the UK trials COV001 and COV002, which included a single-blind randomized controlled phase 2/3 trial of AZD1222 (ChAdOx1 nCoV-19) in healthy adults. For TCRbeta chain sequencing, PBMC samples were collected from trial participants at day 0 and at day 28 after the second dose. This specimen consisted of peripheral blood, obtained on day 0 of MenACWY control vaccination. The source is an adult in good health. The chain joins TRBV27 to TRBJ1-5, with the D gene not clear enough to name. The nucleotide sequence reads TGTGCCAGCAGTCAACGTGTTAGTCAGCCCCAGCATTTT. It translates as CASSQRVSQPQHF.